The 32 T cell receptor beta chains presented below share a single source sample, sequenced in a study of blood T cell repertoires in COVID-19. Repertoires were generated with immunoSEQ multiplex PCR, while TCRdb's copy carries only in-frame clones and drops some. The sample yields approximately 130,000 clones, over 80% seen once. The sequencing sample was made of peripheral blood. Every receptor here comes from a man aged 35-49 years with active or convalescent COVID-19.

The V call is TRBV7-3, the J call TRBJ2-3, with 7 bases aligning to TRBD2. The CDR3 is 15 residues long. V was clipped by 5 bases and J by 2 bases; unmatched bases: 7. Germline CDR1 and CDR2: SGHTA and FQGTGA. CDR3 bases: TGTGCCAGCAGCAGCGGGGCTTTCGACACAGATACGCAGTATTTT. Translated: CASSSGAFDTDTQYF.

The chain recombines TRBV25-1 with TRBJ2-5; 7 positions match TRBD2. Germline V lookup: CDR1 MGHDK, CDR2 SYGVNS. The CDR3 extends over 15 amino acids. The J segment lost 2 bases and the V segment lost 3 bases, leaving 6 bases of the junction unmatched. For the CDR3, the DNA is TGTGCCAGCAGTGAGCCCGGGGGGAAACAAGAGACCCAGTACTTC. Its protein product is CASSEPGGKQETQYF.

The CDR3 region is CASSYSDLGAYNEQFF. CDR3 coding DNA: TGTGCCAGCAGTTACTCGGACTTGGGGGCTTACAATGAGCAGTTCTTC. The chain employs TRBV6-6 and TRBJ2-1, with D tentatively TRBD1 (6 bases). The CDR3 extends over 16 amino acids. Germline V lookup: CDR1 MNHNY, CDR2 SVGAGI (reference sequence). The V end lost 0 bases, the J end lost 4 bases, and 13 bases lay between the germline ends.

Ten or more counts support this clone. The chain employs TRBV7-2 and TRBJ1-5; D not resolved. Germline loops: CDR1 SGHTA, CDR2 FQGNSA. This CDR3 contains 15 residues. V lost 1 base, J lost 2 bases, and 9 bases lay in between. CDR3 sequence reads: CASSLDREGNQPQHF. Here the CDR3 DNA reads TGTGCCAGCAGCTTAGATCGGGAGGGCAATCAGCCCCAGCATTTT.

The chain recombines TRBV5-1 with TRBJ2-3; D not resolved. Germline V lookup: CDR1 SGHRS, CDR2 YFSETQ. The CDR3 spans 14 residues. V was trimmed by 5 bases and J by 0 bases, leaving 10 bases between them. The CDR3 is CASRTQTSTDTQYF. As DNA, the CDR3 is TGCGCCAGCAGAACTCAGACAAGCACAGATACGCAGTATTTT.

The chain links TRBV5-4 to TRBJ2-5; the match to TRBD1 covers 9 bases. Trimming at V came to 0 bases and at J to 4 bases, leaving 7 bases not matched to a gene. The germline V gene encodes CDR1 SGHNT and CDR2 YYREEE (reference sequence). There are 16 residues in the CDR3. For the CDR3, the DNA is TGTGCCAGCAGCTTGGACGGGACAGGGTCTACAGAGACCCAGTACTTC. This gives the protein CASSLDGTGSTETQYF.

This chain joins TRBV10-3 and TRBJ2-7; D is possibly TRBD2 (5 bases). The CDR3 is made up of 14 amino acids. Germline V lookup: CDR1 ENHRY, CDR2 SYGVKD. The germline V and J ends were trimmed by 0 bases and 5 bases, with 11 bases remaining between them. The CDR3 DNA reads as TGTGCCATCAGTGAGTCGGGAGCCGACCACGAGCAGTACTTC. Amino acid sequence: CAISESGADHEQYF.

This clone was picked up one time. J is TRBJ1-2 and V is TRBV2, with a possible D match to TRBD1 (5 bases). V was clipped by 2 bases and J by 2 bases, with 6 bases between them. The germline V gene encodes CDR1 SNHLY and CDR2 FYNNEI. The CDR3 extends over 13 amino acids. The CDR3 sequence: CASSEPGNYGYTF. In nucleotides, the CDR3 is TGTGCCAGCAGTGAACCAGGGAACTATGGCTACACCTTC.

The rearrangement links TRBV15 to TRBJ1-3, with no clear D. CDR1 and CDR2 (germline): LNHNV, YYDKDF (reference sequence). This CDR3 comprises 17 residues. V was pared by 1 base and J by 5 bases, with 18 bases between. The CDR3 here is CATSRAASRDSRNTIYF. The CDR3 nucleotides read TGTGCCACCAGCAGAGCCGCCTCACGGGATTCTCGAAACACCATATATTTT.

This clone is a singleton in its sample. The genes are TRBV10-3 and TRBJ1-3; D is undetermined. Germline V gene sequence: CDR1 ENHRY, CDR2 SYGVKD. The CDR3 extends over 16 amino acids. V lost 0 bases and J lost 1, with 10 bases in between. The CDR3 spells CAISESPPGSGNTIYF. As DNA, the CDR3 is TGTGCCATCAGTGAGTCGCCTCCGGGTTCTGGAAACACCATATATTTT.

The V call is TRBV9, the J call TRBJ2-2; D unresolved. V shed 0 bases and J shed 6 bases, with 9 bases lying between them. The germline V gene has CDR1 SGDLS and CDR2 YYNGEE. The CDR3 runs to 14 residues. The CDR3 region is CASSVAPVSGELFF. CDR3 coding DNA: TGTGCCAGCAGCGTAGCTCCAGTCTCCGGGGAGCTGTTTTTT.

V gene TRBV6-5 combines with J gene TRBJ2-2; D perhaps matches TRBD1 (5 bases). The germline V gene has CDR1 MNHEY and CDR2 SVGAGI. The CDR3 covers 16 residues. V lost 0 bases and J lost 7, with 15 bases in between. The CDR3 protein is CASSYSTDTRGGELFF. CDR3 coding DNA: TGTGCCAGCAGTTACTCAACGGACACCCGCGGCGGGGAGCTGTTTTTT.

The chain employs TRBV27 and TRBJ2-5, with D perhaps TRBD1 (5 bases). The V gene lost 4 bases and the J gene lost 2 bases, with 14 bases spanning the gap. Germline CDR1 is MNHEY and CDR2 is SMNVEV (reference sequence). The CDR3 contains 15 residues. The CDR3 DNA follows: TGTGCCAGCAGTTGGTGTCAGGGTCTTCAAGAGACCCAGTACTTC. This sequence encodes CASSWCQGLQETQYF.

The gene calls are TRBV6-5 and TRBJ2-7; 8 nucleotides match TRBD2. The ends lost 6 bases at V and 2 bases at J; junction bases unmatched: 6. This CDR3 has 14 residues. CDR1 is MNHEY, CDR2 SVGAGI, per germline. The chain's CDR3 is CASSPGGPPYEQYF. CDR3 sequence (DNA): TGTGCCAGCAGCCCGGGGGGGCCCCCCTACGAGCAGTACTTC.

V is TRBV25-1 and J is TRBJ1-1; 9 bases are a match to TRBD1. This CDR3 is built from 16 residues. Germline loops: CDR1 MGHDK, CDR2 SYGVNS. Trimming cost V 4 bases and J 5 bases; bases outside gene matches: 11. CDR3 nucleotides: TGTGCCAGCAGTGGATCCCTTGGGACAGGGCGAACTGAAGCTTTCTTT. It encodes CASSGSLGTGRTEAFF. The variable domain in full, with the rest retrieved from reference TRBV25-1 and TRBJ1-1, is EADIYQTPRYLVIGTGKKITLECSQTMGHDKMYWYQQDPGMELHLIHYSYGVNSTEKGDLSSESTVSRIRTEHFPLTLESARPSHTSQYLCASSGSLGTGRTEAFFGQGTRLTVV.

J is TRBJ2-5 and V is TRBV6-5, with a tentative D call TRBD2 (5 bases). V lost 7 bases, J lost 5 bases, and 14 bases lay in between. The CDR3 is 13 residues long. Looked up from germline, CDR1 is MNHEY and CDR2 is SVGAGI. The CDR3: CASKYLASETQYF. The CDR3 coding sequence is TGTGCCAGCAAGTACCTAGCCTCGGAGACCCAGTACTTC.

CDR3 in DNA: TGTGCCAGCACCCAGACAGTTGCCGCTGAAGCTTTCTTT. This encodes CASTQTVAAEAFF. This chain uses TRBV3-1 (or the pseudogene TRBV3-2) with TRBJ1-1; tentative D call: TRBD1 (5 bases). The CDR3 is 13 amino acids. Germline CDR1 is LGHDT and CDR2 is YNNKEL (reference sequence). V lost 7 bases to trimming and J lost 6 bases, with 15 bases between them.

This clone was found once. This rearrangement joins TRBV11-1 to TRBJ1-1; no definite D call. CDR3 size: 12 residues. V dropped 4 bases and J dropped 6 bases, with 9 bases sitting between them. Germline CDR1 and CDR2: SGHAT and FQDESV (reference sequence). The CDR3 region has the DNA TGTGCCAGCAGCTCCTATATCGCTGAAGCTTTCTTT. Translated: CASSSYIAEAFF.

As DNA, the CDR3 is TGTGCCAGCAGCTTCACCCTAGCGGGGGGGGGCGAGCAGTACTTC. Amino acid sequence: CASSFTLAGGGEQYF. The chain employs TRBV5-4 and TRBJ2-7; 12 bases align to TRBD2. This CDR3 is built from 15 residues. Germline loops: CDR1 SGHNT, CDR2 YYREEE (reference sequence). The junction had 6 bases not matched to a gene; V was cut back by 2 bases and J by 6 bases.

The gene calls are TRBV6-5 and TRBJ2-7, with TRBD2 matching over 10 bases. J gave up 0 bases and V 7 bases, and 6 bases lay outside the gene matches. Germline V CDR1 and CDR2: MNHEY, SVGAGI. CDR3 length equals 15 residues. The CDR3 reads CASTLAGALSYEQYF. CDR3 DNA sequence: TGTGCCAGCACCCTAGCGGGGGCCCTCTCCTACGAGCAGTACTTC.

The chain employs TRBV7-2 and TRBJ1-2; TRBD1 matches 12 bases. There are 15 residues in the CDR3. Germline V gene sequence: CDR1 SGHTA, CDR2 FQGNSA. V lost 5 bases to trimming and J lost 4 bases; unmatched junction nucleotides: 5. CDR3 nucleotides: TGTGCCAGCAGCCTAGGGACAGGGGGCACCTATGGCTACACCTTC. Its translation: CASSLGTGGTYGYTF.

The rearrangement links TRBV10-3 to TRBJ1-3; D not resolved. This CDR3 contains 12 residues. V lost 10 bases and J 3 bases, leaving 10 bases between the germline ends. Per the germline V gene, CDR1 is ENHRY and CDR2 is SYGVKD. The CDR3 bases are TGTGCCACGTCAGATCTTGGAAACACCATATATTTT. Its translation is CATSDLGNTIYF.

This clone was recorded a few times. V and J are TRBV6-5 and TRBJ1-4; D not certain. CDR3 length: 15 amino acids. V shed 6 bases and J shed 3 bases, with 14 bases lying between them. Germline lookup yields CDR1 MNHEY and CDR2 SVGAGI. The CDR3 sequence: CASRPLGEANEKLFF. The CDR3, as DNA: TGTGCCAGCAGACCCCTCGGGGAAGCTAATGAAAAACTGTTTTTT.

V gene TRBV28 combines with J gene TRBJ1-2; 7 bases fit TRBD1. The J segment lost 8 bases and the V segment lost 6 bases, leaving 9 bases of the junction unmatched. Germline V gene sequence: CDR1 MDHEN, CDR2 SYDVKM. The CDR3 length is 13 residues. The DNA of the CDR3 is TGTGCCAGCAGGGTAGGGACAGTAGGGGGCTACACCTTC. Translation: CASRVGTVGGYTF.

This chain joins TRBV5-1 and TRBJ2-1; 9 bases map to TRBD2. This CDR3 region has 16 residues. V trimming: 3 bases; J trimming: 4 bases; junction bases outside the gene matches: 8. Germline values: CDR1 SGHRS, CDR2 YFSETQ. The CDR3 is CASSSSGSGGYNEQFF. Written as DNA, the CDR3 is TGCGCCAGCAGCTCATCTGGTAGCGGGGGATACAATGAGCAGTTCTTC.

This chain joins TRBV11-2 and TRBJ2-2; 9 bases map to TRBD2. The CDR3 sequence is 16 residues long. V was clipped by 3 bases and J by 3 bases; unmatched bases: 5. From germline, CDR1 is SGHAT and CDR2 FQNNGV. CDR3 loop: CASSLLAGTYTGELFF. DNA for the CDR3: TGTGCCAGCAGCTTGCTAGCGGGGACCTACACCGGGGAGCTGTTTTTT. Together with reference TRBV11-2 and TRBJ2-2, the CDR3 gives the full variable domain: EAGVAQSPRYKIIEKRQSVAFWCNPISGHATLYWYQQILGQGPKLLIQFQNNGVVDDSQLPKDRFSAERLKGVDSTLKIQPAKLEDSAVYLCASSLLAGTYTGELFFGEGSRLTVL.

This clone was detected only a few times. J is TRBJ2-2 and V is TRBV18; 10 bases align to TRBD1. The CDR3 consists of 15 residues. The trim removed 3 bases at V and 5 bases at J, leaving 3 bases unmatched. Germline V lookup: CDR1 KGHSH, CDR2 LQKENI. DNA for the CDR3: TGTGCCAGCTCACCGGGACAGGGGTGGACCGGGGAGCTGTTTTTT. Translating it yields CASSPGQGWTGELFF. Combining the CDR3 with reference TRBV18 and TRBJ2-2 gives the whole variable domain NAGVMQNPRHLVRRRGQEARLRCSPMKGHSHVYWYRQLPEEGLKFMVYLQKENIIDESGMPKERFSAEFPKEGPSILRIQQVVRGDSAAYFCASSPGQGWTGELFFGEGSRLTVL.

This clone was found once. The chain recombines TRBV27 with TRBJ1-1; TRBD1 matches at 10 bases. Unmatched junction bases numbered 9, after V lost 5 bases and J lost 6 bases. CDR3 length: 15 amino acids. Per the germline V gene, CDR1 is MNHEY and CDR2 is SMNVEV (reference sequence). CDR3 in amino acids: CASSPERDRGSEAFF. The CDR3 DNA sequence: TGTGCCAGCAGTCCCGAGCGGGACAGGGGATCTGAAGCTTTCTTT.

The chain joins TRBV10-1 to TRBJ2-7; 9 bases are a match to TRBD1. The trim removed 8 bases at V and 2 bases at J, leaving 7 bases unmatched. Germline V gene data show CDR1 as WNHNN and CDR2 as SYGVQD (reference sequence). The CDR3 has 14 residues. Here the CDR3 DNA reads TGCGCCAGCGGAACCGGGACAGGGACCTACGAGCAGTACTTC. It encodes CASGTGTGTYEQYF.

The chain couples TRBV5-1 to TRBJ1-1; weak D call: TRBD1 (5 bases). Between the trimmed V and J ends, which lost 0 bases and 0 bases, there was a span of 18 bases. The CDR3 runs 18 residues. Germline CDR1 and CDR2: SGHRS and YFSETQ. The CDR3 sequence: CASSLVGSQKGLNTEAFF. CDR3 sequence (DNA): TGCGCCAGCAGCTTGGTCGGGTCTCAAAAGGGGCTGAACACTGAAGCTTTCTTT.

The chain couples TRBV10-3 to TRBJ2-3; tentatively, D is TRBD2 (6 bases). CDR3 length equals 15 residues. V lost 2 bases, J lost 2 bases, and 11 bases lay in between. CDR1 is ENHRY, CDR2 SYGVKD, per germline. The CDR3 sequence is CAISEGARDTDTQYF. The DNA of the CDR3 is TGTGCCATCAGTGAGGGCGCGCGGGACACAGATACGCAGTATTTT.

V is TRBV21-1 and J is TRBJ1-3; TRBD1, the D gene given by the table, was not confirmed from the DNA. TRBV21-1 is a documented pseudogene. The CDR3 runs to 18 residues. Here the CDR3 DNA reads TGTGCCAGCAGCAAAGCTCTAACCGGGACAGGGGGCGGAGACACCATATATTTT. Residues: CASSKALTGTGGGDTIYF.